This T cell receptor (beta chain) was recorded in a study of cytomegalovirus exposure and HLA in healthy donors. In the study overall: The approximately 130 validation repertoires matched the 650 to 850 first-cohort repertoires in platform, a later analysis reported.

Data came from immunoSEQ multiplex PCR; TCRdb stores just in-frame clones and leaves some out. This table has 40,000 to 60,000 clones, roughly 94% appearing once. Study results and limitations: Clusters of TCRs from the first cohort tended to co-occur in the approximately 130 validation repertoires (as a later analysis found).

With regard to this clone: Its antigen is not identified.

The donors were in the approximately 110-subject validation cohort; that cohort was separate from the approximately 700-subject first cohort. Germline values: CDR1 LNHDA, CDR2 SQIVND (reference sequence). The CDR3 has 14 residues. With V trimmed by 2 bases and J by 7 bases, 5 bases remained unmatched. The sequence came from a woman aged 18-35 years in good health and CMV-seropositive. Source material: PBMCs. The chain joins TRBV19 to TRBJ2-7; 10 positions match TRBD2. The CDR3 sequence is CASSILAGAGEQYF. Written as DNA, the CDR3 is TGTGCCAGTAGTATACTAGCGGGAGCGGGGGAGCAGTACTTC.